The 5 T cell receptor beta chains below come from one sample, sequenced in a study of T cells in Graves' hyperthyroidism and ophthalmopathy. TCR beta CDR3 regions were amplified from RNA. First-round RT-PCR with HTBI primers amplified the TCR CDR3 region. TCRdb re-analysed the multiplex PCR reads in MiXCR, keeping a single row per CDR3 protein. The sample records 250,000 to 350,000 distinct CDR3 sequences, around 17% being singletons. Sequencing was carried out using blood. Every receptor here comes from a young man with Graves' hyperthyroidism.

This clonotype was seen many times. The chain has TRBV2 and TRBJ2-7; 7 bases agree with TRBD1. CDR3 length: 13 amino acids. Germline CDR1 and CDR2: SNHLY and FYNNEI. The trim removed 6 bases at V and 5 bases at J, leaving 7 bases unmatched. CDR3 residues: CASRRGTAHEQYF. In nucleotides, the CDR3 is TGTGCCAGCAGAAGAGGGACAGCCCACGAGCAGTACTTC.

This clonotype was seen at least ten times. The chain has TRBV20-1 and TRBJ2-5; a possible D gene is TRBD2 (7 bases). The V gene's germline CDR1 is DFQATT and CDR2 SNEGSKA (reference sequence). V gave up 6 bases and J gave up 2 bases, with 25 bases separating them. This CDR3 has 17 amino acids. DNA of the CDR3: TGCAGTGCGATCAGCCGGGACACCATCGGGGGGCAAGAGACCCAGTACTTC. As protein: CSAISRDTIGGQETQYF.

This clonotype was observed a handful of times. The rearrangement joins TRBV29-1 to TRBJ2-5; D remains unclear. Trimming took off 4 bases at V and 5 bases at J, with 8 bases between the two ends. The germline V gene encodes CDR1 SQVTM and CDR2 ANQGSEA. The CDR3 has 11 amino acids. This CDR3 is CSVAGRETQYF. The CDR3 DNA reads TGCAGCGTTGCCGGGCGGGAGACCCAGTACTTC.

As regards this clonotype: The junction departs from germline at one end; a sequencing error may be responsible. The rearrangement uses TRBV11-1 and TRBJ2-5; D might be TRBD1 or TRBD2, each matching 5 bases. The V gene's germline CDR1 is SGHAT and CDR2 FQDESV (reference sequence). CDR3 length: 14 residues. The CDR3 is CASSQDGTQETQYF. The CDR3 DNA sequence: TGCGCCAGCAGCCAAGACGGGACCCAAGAGACCCAGTACTTC.

The genes are TRBV6-1 and TRBJ1-2; TRBD1 agrees at 11 bases. CDR1 MNHNS and CDR2 SASEGT come from the germline V gene. V lost 6 bases and J lost 5; bases outside the gene matches: 5. The CDR3 runs to 14 residues. The CDR3 loop reads CASSTRDRGYGYTF. The CDR3 coding sequence is TGTGCCAGCAGCACCAGGGACAGGGGGTATGGCTACACCTTC.